Presented here are 2 T cell receptor beta chains from one specimen sequenced in a study of blood T cell repertoires in COVID-19. Here immunoSEQ multiplex PCR was the method, and the copy in TCRdb shows in-frame clones only, minus some. The data contain 25,000 or so clones, around 91% of them singletons. Input material: peripheral blood. The receptors stem from a man between 65 and 79 years old with acute or convalescent COVID-19.

The chain is built from TRBV5-5 and TRBJ2-2; 9 positions match TRBD1. Germline V gives CDR1 SGHKS, CDR2 YYEKEE (reference sequence). With 4 bases clipped from V and 4 bases from J, the junction kept 11 bases outside the gene matches. The CDR3 has 17 residues. CDR3 coding DNA: TGTGCCAGCAGCCTCCGGGACAGGGAGGTGGTCACCGGGGAGCTGTTTTTT. Translated, it gives CASSLRDREVVTGELFF.

The chain recombines TRBV7-8 with TRBJ1-4; D is ambiguous. CDR1 and CDR2 (germline): SGHVS, FQNEAQ. The V end lost 5 bases, the J end lost 10 bases, and 23 bases lay between the germline ends. CDR3 size: 16 residues. The CDR3 DNA sequence: TGTGCCAGCAGCCCTACCCAGGCCTCAGGTCCCGGAAAACTGTTTTTT. Translated: CASSPTQASGPGKLFF.